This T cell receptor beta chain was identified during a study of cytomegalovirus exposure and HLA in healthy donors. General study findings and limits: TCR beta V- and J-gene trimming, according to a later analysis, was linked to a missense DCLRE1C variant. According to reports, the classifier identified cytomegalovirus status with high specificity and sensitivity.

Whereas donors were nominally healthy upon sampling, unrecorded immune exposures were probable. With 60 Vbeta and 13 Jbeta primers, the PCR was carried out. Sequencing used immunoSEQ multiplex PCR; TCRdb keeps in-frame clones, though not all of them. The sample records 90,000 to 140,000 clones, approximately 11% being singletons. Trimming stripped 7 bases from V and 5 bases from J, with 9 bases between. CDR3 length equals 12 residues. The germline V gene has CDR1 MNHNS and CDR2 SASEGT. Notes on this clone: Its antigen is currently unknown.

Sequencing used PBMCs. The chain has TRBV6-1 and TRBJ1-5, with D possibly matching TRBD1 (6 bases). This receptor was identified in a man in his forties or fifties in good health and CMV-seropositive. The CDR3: CASTTGYQPQHF. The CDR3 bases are TGTGCCAGCACCACAGGGTATCAGCCCCAGCATTTT.